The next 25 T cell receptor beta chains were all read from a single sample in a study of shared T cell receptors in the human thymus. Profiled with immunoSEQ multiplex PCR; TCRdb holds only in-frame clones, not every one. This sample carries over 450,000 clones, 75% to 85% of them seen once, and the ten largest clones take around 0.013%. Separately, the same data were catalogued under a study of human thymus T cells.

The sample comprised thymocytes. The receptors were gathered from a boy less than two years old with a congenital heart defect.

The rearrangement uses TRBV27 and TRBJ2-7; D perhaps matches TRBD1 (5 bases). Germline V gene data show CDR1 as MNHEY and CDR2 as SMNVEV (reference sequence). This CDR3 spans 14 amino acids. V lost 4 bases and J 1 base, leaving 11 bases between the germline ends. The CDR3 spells CASSSQVLSYEQYF. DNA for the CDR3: TGTGCCAGCAGTTCACAGGTATTATCCTACGAGCAGTACTTC.

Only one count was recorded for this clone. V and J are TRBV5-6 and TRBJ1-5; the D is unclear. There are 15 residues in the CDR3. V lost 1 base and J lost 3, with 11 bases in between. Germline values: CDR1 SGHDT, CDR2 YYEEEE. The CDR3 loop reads CASSLTPSPNQPQHF. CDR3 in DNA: TGTGCCAGCAGCTTGACTCCGAGCCCCAATCAGCCCCAGCATTTT.

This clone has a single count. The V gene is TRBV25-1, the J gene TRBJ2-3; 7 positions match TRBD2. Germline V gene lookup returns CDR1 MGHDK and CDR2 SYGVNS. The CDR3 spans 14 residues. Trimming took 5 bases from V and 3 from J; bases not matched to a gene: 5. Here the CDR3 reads CASSPGRTTDTQYF. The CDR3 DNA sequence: TGTGCCAGCAGTCCCGGGAGGACGACAGATACGCAGTATTTT.

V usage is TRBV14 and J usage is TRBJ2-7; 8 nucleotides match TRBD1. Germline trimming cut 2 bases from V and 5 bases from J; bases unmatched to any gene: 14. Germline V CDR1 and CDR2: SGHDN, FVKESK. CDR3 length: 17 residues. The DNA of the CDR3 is TGTGCCAGCAGCCAAAAAAGGGACAGGCCCCCGGAGGACGAGCAGTACTTC. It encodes CASSQKRDRPPEDEQYF.

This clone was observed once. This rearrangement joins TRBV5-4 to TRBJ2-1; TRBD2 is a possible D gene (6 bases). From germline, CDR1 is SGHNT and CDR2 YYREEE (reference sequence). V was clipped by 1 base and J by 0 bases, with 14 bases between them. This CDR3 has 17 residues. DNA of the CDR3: TGTGCCAGCAGCTTGTGGAGGGTACCTAGCTCCTACAATGAGCAGTTCTTC. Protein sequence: CASSLWRVPSSYNEQFF. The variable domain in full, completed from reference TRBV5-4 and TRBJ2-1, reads ETGVTQSPTHLIKTRGQQVTLRCSSQSGHNTVSWYQQALGQGPQFIFQYYREEENGRGNFPPRFSGLQFPNYSSELNVNALELDDSALYLCASSLWRVPSSYNEQFFGPGTRLTVL.

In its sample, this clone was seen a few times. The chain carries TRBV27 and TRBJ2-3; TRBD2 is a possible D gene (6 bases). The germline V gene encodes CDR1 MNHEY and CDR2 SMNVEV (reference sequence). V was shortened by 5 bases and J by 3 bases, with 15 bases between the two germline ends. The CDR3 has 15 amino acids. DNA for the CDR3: TGTGCCAGCAGTGGGGGGTGGACAAGGACAGATACGCAGTATTTT. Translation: CASSGGWTRTDTQYF.

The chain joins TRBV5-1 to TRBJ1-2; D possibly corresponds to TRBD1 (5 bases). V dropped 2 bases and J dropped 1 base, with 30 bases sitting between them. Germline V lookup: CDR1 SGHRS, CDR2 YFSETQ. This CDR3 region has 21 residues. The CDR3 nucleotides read TGCGCCAGCAGCTTCAGATTCCCAAGGAGACAGTCCCCAAAGGATAACTATGGCTACACCTTC. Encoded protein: CASSFRFPRRQSPKDNYGYTF.

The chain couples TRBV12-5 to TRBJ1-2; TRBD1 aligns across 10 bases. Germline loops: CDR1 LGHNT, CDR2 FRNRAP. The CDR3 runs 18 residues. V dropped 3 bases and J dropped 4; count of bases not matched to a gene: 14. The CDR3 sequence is CASGFLLGTGAKGYGYTF. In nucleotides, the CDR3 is TGTGCTAGTGGTTTCCTCCTAGGGACAGGGGCTAAGGGCTATGGCTACACCTTC.

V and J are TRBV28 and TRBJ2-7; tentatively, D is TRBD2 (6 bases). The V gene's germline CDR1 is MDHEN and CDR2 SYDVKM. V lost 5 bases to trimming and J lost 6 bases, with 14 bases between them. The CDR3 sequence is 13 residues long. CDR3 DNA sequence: TGTGCCAGCAGTGGGACTCCACGAGCCGAGCAGTACTTC. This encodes CASSGTPRAEQYF.

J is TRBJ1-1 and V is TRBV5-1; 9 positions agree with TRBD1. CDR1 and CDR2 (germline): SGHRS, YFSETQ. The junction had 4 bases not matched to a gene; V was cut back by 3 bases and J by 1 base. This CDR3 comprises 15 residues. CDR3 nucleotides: TGCGCCAGCAGCTGGGGACAGGGACGGAACACTGAAGCTTTCTTT. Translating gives CASSWGQGRNTEAFF.

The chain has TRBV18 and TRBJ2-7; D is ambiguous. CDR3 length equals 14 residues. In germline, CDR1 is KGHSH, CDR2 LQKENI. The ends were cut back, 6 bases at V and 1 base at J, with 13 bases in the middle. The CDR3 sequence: CASSPPRRSYEQYF. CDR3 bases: TGTGCCAGCTCTCCCCCGAGGAGATCCTACGAGCAGTACTTC.

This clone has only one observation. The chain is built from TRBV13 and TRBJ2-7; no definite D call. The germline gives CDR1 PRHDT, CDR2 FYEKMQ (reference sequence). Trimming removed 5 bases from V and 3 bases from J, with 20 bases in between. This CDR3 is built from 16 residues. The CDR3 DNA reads TGTGCCAGCAGCCCATCTGGCACCCATCCTTTCTACGAGCAGTACTTC. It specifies CASSPSGTHPFYEQYF.

CDR3 residues: CASSPNVQGQGASGNTIYF. CDR3 bases: TGTGCCAGCAGTCCAAATGTCCAGGGACAGGGGGCATCTGGAAACACCATATATTTT. The chain combines TRBV27 with TRBJ1-3; 12 nucleotides line up with TRBD1. The V and J ends lost 5 bases and 1 base, in that order; junction bases with no gene match: 12. This CDR3 spans 19 amino acids. In germline, CDR1 is MNHEY, CDR2 SMNVEV (reference sequence).

CDR3 residues: CASSGPVTGGSGANVLTF. The DNA of the CDR3 is TGCGCCAGCAGCGGCCCCGTGACAGGGGGCTCTGGGGCCAACGTCCTGACTTTC. The V gene is TRBV5-1, the J gene TRBJ2-6, with 9 bases that match TRBD1. The CDR3 extends over 18 amino acids. CDR1 and CDR2 (germline): SGHRS, YFSETQ. The ends lost 4 bases at V and 0 bases at J; junction bases unmatched: 8. Supplemented by reference TRBV5-1 and TRBJ2-6, the full variable domain reads KAGVTQTPRYLIKTRGQQVTLSCSPISGHRSVSWYQQTPGQGLQFLFEYFSETQRNKGNFPGRFSGRQFSNSRSEMNVSTLELGDSALYLCASSGPVTGGSGANVLTFGAGSRLTVL.

DNA for the CDR3: TGCGCCAGCAGCGCGGGGGAGTCCACCTACGAGCAGTACTTC. Translation gives CASSAGESTYEQYF. The chain uses TRBV4-3 and TRBJ2-7, with 7 bases aligning to TRBD2. Trimming removed 5 bases from V and 2 bases from J; junction bases left unmatched: 6. The CDR3 length is 14 residues. Germline loops: CDR1 LGHNA, CDR2 YSLEER.

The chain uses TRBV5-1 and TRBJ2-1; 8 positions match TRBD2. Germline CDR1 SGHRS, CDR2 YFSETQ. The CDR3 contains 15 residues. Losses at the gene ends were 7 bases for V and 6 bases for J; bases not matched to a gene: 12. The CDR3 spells CASGGSGKMVNEQFF. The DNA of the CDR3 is TGCGCCAGCGGGGGTAGCGGGAAGATGGTCAATGAGCAGTTCTTC.

CDR3 amino acids: CASRSTSVSYEQYF. The CDR3 DNA follows: TGTGCCAGCAGGTCGACTAGCGTCTCCTACGAGCAGTACTTC. V and J are TRBV28 and TRBJ2-7, with 8 bases fitting TRBD2. The CDR3 loop spans 14 amino acids. The germline CDR1 and CDR2 sequences are MDHEN and SYDVKM. Trimming cost V 6 bases and J 0 bases; bases outside gene matches: 4.

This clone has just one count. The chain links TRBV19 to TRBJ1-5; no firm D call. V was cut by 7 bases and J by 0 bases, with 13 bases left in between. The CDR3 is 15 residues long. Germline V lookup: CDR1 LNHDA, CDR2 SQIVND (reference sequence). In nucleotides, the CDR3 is TGTGCCAGTACCGATCAGGTGTATAGCAATCAGCCCCAGCATTTT. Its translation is CASTDQVYSNQPQHF. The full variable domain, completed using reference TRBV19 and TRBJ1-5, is DGGITQSPKYLFRKEGQNVTLSCEQNLNHDAMYWYRQDPGQGLRLIYYSQIVNDFQKGDIAEGYSVSREKKESFPLTVTSAQKNPTAFYLCASTDQVYSNQPQHFGDGTRLSIL.

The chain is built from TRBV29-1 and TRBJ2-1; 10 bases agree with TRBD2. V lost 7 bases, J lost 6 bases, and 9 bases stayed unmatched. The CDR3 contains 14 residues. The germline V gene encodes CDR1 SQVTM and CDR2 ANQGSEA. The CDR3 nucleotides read TGCAGCGCCTGTCTAGCGGGGGACCTCAATGAGCAGTTCTTC. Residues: CSACLAGDLNEQFF.

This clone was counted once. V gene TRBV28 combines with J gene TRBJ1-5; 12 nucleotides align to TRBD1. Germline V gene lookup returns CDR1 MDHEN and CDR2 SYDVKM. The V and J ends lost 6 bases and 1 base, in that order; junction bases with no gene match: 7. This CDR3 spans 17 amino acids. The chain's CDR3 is CASSRPGQGASNQPQHF. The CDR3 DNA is TGTGCCAGCAGCCGGCCGGGACAGGGGGCCAGCAATCAGCCCCAGCATTTT.

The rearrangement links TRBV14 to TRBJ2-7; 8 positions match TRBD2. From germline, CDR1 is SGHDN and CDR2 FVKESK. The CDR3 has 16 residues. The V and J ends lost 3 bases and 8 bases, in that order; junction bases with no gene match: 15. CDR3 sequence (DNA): TGTGCCAGCAGCCAGGACAAGCGGGAGCCCCCCTTCCAGCAGTACTTC. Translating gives CASSQDKREPPFQQYF. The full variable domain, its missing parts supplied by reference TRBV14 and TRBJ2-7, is EAGVTQFPSHSVIEKGQTVTLRCDPISGHDNLYWYRRVMGKEIKFLLHFVKESKQDESGMPNNRFLAERTGGTYSTLKVQPAELEDSGVYFCASSQDKREPPFQQYFGPGTRLTVT.

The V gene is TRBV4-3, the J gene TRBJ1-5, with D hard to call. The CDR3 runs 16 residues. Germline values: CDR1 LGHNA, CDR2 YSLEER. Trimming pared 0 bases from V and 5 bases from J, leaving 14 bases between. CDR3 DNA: TGCGCCAGCAGCCAAGATCTGGGAGGGTGCGATCAGCCCCAGCATTTT. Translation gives CASSQDLGGCDQPQHF.

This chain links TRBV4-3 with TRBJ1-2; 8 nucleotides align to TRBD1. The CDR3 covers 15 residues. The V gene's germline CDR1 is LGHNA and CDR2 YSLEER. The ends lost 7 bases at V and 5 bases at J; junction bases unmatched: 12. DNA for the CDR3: TGCGCCAGCACGAAGGGACAGGAAGAAACTTATGGCTACACCTTC. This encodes CASTKGQEETYGYTF.

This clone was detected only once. CDR3 in amino acids: CTSSQDASGRSWSTDTQYF. As DNA, the CDR3 is TGCACCAGCAGCCAAGATGCTAGCGGGAGATCGTGGAGCACAGATACGCAGTATTTT. The rearrangement uses TRBV1 and TRBJ2-3; TRBD2 is the table's D call and was not checked against the DNA. TRBV1 is annotated as a pseudogene. The CDR3 consists of 19 residues.

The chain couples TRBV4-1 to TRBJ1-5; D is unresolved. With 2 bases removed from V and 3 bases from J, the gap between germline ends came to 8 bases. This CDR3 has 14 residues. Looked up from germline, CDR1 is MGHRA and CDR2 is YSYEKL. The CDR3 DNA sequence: TGCGCCAGCAGCCAAACAAAAAACAATCAGCCCCAGCATTTT. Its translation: CASSQTKNNQPQHF.